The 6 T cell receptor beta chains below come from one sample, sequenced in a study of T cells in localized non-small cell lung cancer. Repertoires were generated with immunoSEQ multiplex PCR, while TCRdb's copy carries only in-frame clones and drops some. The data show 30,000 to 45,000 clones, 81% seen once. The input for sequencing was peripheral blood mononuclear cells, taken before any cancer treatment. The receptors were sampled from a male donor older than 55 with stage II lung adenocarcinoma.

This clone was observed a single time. The CDR3 spells CASSVRASFINEAFF. The CDR3 region has the DNA TGTGCCAGCAGCGTCAGGGCCAGTTTCATTAACGAAGCTTTCTTT. V and J are TRBV5-6 and TRBJ1-1, with a tentative D call TRBD1 (5 bases). CDR3 length: 15 residues. Germline V gene lookup returns CDR1 SGHDT and CDR2 YYEEEE. Trimming shortened V by 4 bases and J by 8 bases, and 21 bases separated the two germline ends.

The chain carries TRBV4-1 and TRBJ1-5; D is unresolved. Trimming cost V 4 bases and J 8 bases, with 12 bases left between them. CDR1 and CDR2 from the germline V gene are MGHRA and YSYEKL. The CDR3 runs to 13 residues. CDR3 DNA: TGCGCCAGCAGCCGAGCGAGGGCCGAGCCCCAGCATTTT. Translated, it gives CASSRARAEPQHF.

The CDR3 DNA reads TGTGCCTCCACTCTTGGGGCCGCTACCTACGAGCAGTACTTC. Translation gives CASTLGAATYEQYF. V usage is TRBV2 and J usage is TRBJ2-7, with D perhaps matching TRBD1 (5 bases). V was cut by 11 bases and J by 2 bases, with 19 bases left in between. The germline CDR1 and CDR2 sequences are SNHLY and FYNNEI. The CDR3 length is 14 residues.

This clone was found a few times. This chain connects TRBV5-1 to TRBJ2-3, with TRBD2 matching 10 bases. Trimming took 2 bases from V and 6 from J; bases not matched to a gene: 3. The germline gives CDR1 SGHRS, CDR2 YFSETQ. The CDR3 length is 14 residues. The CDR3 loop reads CASSFEREGDTQYF. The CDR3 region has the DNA TGCGCCAGCAGCTTCGAGCGGGAGGGTGATACGCAGTATTTT.

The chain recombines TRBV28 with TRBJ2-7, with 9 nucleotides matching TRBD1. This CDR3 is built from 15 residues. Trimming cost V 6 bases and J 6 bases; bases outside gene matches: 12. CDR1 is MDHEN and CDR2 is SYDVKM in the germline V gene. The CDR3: CASRKAGTGLSEQYF. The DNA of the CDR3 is TGTGCCAGCAGGAAAGCCGGGACAGGGCTCTCCGAGCAGTACTTC.

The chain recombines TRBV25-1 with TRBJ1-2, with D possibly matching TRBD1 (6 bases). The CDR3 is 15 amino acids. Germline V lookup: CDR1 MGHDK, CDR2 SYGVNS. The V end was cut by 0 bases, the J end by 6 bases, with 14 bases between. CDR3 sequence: CASSEYNRAKDGYTF. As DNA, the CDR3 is TGTGCCAGCAGTGAATACAACAGGGCTAAGGATGGCTACACCTTC.